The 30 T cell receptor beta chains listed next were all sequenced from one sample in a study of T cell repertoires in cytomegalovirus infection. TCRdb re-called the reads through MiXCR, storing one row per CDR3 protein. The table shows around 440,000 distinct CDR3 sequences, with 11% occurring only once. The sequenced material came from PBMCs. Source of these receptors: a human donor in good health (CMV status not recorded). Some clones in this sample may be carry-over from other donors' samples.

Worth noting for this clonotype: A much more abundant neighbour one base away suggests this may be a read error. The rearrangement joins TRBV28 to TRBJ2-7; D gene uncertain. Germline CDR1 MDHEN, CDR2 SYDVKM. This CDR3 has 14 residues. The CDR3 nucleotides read TGTGCCAGCAGTTTAAGGGTGGGTTTCTACGAGCGGTACTTC. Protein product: CASSLRVGFYERYF. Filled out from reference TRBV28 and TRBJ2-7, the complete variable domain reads DVKVTQSSRYLVKRTGEKVFLECVQDMDHENMFWYRQDPGLGLRLIYFSYDVKMKEKGDIPEGYSVSREKKERFSLILESASTNQTSMYLCASSLRVGFYERYFGPGTRLTVT.

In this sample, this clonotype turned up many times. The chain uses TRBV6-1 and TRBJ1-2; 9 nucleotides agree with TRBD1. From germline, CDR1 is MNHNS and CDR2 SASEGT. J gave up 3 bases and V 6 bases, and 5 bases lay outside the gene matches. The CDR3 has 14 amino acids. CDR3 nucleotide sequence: TGTGCCAGCAGAGTAGGACAGGGGCACTATGGCTACACCTTC. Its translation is CASRVGQGHYGYTF.

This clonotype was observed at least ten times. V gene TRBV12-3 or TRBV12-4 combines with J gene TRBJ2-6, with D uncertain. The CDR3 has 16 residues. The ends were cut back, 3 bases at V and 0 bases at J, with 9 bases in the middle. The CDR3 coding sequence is TGTGCCAGCAGTTTTGCCCTAAGCTCTGGGGCCAACGTCCTGACTTTC. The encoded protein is CASSFALSSGANVLTF.

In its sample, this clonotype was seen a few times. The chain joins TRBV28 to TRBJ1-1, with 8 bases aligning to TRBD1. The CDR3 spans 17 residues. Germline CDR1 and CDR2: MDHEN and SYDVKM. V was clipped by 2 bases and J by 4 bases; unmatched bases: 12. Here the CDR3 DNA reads TGTGCCAGCAGTTTAATCGGCTCAGGGGGCGCGGTCACTGAAGCTTTCTTT. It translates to CASSLIGSGGAVTEAFF.

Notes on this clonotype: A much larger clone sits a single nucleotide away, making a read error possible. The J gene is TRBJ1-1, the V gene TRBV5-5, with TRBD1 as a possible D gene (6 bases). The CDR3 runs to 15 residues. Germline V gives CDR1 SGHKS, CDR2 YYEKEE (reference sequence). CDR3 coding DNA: TGTGCCAGCGGCTTGAGGGCCCAGGGGTTAACTGAAGCTTTCTTT. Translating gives CASGLRAQGLTEAFF.

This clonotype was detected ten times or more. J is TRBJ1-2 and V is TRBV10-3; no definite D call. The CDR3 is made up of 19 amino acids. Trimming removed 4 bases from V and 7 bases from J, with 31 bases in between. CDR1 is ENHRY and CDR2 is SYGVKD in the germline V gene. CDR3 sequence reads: CAISVPEGRRDIAAGGYTF. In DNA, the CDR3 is TGTGCCATCAGTGTCCCCGAAGGACGGAGAGATATCGCAGCGGGTGGCTACACCTTC.

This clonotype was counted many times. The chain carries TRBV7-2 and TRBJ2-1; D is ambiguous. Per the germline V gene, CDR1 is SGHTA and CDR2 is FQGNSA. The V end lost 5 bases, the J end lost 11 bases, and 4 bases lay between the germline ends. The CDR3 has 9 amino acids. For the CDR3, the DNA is TGTGCCAGCAGCCCACAGCAGTTCTTC. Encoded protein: CASSPQQFF.

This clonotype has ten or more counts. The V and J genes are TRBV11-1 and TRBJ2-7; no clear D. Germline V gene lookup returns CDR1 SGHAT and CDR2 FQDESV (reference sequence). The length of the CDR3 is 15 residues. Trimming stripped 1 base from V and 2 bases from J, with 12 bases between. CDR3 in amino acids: CASSLELGRTYEQYF. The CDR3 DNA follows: TGTGCCAGCAGCTTAGAACTGGGTAGGACCTACGAGCAGTACTTC. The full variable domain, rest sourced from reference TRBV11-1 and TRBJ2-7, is EAEVAQSPRYKITEKSQAVAFWCDPISGHATLYWYRQILGQGPELLVQFQDESVVDDSQLPKDRFSAERLKGVDSTLKIQPAELGDSAMYLCASSLELGRTYEQYFGPGTRLTVT.

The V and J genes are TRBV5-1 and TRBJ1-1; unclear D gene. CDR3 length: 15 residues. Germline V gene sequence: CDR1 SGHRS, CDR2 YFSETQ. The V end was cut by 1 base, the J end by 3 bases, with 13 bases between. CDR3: CASSLNAGAYTEAFF. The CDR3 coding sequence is TGCGCCAGCAGCTTGAATGCAGGAGCGTACACTGAAGCTTTCTTT. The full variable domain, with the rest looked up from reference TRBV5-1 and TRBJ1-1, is KAGVTQTPRYLIKTRGQQVTLSCSPISGHRSVSWYQQTPGQGLQFLFEYFSETQRNKGNFPGRFSGRQFSNSRSEMNVSTLELGDSALYLCASSLNAGAYTEAFFGQGTRLTVV.

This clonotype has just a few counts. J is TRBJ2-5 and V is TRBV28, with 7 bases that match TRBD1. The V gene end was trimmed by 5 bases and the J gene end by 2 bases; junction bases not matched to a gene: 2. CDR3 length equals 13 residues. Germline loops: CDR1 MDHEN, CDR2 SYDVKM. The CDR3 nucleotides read TGTGCCAGCAGTACGGGACAGCAAGAGACCCAGTACTTC. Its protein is CASSTGQQETQYF.

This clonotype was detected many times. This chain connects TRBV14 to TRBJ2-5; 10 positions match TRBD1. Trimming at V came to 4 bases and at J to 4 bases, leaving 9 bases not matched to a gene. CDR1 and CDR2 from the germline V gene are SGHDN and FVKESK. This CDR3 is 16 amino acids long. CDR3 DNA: TGTGCCAGCAGCCTAACGGGACAGGGGATCAGAGAGACCCAGTACTTC. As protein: CASSLTGQGIRETQYF. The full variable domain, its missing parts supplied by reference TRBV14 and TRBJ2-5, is EAGVTQFPSHSVIEKGQTVTLRCDPISGHDNLYWYRRVMGKEIKFLLHFVKESKQDESGMPNNRFLAERTGGTYSTLKVQPAELEDSGVYFCASSLTGQGIRETQYFGPGTRLLVL.

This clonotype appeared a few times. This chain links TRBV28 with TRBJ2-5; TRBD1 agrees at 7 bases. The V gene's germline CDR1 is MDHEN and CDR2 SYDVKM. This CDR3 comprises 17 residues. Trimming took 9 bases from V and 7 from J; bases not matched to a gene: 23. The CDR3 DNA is TGTGCCAGTTCCCGCCCTGGGACAGCTAGGAGGTGGGTGACCCAGTACTTC. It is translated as CASSRPGTARRWVTQYF.

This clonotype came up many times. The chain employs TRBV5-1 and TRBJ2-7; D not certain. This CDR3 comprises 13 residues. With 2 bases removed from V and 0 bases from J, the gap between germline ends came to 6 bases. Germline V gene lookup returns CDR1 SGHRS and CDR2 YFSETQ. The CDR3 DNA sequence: TGCGCCAGCAGCTTACCCTACTCCTACGAGCAGTACTTC. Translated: CASSLPYSYEQYF.

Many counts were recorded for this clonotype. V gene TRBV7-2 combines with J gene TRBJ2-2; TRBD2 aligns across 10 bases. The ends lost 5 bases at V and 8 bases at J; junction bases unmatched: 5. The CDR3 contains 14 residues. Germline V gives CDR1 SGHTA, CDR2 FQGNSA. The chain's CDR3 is CASSPTSGEGELFF. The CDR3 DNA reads TGTGCCAGCAGCCCTACTAGCGGGGAAGGGGAGCTGTTTTTT.

DNA for the CDR3: TGCAGTGCTAGAGATCGCGGAAACACCATATATTTT. This sequence encodes CSARDRGNTIYF. The chain recombines TRBV20-1 with TRBJ1-3, with no clear D. Deletions cut 0 bases from V and 4 bases from J, with 4 bases between. The CDR3 length is 12 residues. The germline CDR1 and CDR2 sequences are DFQATT and SNEGSKA (reference sequence).

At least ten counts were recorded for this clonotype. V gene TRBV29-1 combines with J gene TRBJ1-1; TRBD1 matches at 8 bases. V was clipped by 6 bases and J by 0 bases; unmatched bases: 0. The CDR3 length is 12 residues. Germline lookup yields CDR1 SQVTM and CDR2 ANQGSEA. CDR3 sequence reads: CSVGQVNTEAFF. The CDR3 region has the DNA TGCAGCGTGGGACAGGTGAACACTGAAGCTTTCTTT.

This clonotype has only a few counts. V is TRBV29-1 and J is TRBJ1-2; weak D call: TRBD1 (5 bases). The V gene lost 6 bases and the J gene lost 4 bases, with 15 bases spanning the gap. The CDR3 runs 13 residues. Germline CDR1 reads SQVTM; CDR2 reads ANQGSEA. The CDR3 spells CSVGRTAGYGYTF. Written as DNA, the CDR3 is TGCAGCGTGGGGCGAACAGCCGGCTATGGCTACACCTTC.

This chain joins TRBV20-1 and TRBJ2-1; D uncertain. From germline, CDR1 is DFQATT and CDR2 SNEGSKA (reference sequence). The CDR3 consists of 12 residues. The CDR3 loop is CSLYSPWGEQFF. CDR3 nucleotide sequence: TGCAGCTTGTATTCACCCTGGGGTGAGCAGTTCTTC.

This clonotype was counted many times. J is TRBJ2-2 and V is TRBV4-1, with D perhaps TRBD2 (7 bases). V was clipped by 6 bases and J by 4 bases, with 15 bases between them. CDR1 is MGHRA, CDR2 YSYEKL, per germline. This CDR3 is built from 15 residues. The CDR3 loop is CASRKGGIGTGELFF. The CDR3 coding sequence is TGCGCCAGCAGGAAGGGGGGGATCGGCACCGGGGAGCTGTTTTTT.

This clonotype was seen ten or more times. This CDR3 reads CASSLEVRVNTEAFF. DNA for the CDR3: TGTGCCAGCAGCTTAGAAGTACGTGTGAACACTGAAGCTTTCTTT. This rearrangement joins TRBV7-8 to TRBJ1-1, with no clear D. The germline CDR1 and CDR2 sequences are SGHVS and FQNEAQ. Trimming shortened V by 1 base and J by 0 bases, and 9 bases separated the two germline ends. The CDR3 contains 15 residues. Using reference TRBV7-8 and TRBJ1-1 for the parts outside the CDR3, the full variable domain is GAGVSQSPRYKVAKRGQDVALRCDPISGHVSLFWYQQALGQGPEFLTYFQNEAQLDKSGLPSDRFFAERPEGSVSTLKIQRTQQEDSAVYLCASSLEVRVNTEAFFGQGTRLTVV.

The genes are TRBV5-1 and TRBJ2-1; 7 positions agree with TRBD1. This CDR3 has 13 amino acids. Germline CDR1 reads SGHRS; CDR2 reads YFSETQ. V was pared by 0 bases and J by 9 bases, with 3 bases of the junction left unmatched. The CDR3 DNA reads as TGCGCCAGCAGCTTGGAAGGGGGCGGTGAGCAGTTCTTC. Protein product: CASSLEGGGEQFF.

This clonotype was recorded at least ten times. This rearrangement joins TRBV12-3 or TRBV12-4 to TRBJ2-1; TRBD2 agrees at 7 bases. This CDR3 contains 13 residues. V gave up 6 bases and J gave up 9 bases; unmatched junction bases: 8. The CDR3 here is CASSLRLASEQFF. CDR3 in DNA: TGTGCCAGCAGCCTTAGACTAGCTAGTGAGCAGTTCTTC.

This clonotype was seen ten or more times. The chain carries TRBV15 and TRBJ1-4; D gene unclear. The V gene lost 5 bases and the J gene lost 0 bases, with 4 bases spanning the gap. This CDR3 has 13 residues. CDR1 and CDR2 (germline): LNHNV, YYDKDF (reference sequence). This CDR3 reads CATSGTTNEKLFF. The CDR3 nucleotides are TGTGCCACCAGCGGGACAACTAATGAAAAACTGTTTTTT.

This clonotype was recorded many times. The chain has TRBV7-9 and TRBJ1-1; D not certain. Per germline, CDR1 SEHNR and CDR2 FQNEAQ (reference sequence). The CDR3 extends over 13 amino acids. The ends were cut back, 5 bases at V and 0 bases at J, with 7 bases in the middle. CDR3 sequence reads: CASSASVNTEAFF. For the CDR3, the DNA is TGTGCCAGCAGCGCCAGCGTGAACACTGAAGCTTTCTTT.

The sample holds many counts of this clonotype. CDR3 bases: TGTGCCAGCAGTCCATCAGCGGGAGGAGGGGAAAGCACAGATACGCAGTATTTT. As protein: CASSPSAGGGESTDTQYF. The rearrangement joins TRBV12-3 or TRBV12-4 to TRBJ2-3, with 9 bases lining up with TRBD2. Trimming cost V 5 bases and J 0 bases; bases outside gene matches: 12. The CDR3 spans 18 residues.

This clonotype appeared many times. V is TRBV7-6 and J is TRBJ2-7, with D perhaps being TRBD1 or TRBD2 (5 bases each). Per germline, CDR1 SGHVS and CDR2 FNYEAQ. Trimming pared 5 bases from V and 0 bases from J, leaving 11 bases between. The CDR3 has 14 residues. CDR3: CASSPGAVSYEQYF. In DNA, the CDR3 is TGTGCCAGCAGCCCCGGGGCGGTCTCCTACGAGCAGTACTTC.

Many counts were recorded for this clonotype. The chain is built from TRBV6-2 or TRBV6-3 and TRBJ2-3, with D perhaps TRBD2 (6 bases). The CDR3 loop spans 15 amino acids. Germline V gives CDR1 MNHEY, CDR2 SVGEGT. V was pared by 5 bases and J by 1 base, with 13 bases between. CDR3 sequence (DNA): TGTGCCAGCAGTCCTCAGGGACTTCGCACAGATACGCAGTATTTT. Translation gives CASSPQGLRTDTQYF.

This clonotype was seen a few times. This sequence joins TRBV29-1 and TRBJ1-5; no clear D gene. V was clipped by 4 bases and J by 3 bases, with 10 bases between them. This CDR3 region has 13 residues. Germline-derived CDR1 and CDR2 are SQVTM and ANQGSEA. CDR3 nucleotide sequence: TGCAGCGTTGGAGGTCAGTACAATCAGCCCCAGCATTTT. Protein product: CSVGGQYNQPQHF. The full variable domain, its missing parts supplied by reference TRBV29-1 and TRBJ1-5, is SAVISQKPSRDICQRGTSLTIQCQVDSQVTMMFWYRQQPGQSLTLIATANQGSEATYESGFVIDKFPISRPNLTFSTLTVSNMSPEDSSIYLCSVGGQYNQPQHFGDGTRLSIL.

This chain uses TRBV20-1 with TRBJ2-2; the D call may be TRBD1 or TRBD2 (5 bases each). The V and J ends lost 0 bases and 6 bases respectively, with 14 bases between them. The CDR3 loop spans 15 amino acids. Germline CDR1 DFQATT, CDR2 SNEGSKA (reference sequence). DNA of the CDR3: TGCAGTGCTAGAGATCAAAGGTTGGGGGCCGGGGAGCTGTTTTTT. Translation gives CSARDQRLGAGELFF.

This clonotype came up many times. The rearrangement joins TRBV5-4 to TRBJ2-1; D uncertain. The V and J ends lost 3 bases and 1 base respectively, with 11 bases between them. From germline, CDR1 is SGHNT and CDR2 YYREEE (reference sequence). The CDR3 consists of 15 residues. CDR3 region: CASSSPGRSYNEQFF. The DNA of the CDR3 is TGTGCCAGCAGCTCCCCCGGTAGGTCCTACAATGAGCAGTTCTTC.